Listed here are 25 T cell receptor beta chains from one sample, sequenced in a study of cytomegalovirus exposure and HLA in healthy donors. Primers: 60 Vbeta forward and 13 Jbeta reverse. Only in-frame clones appear in the TCRdb table, and some are missing; sequencing was by immunoSEQ multiplex PCR. This table has some 90,000 clones, about four fifths appearing once. Sequencing was done on a sample of PBMCs. These receptors were collected from a female donor in good health and CMV-seropositive.

The CDR3 sequence is CASSQEVWGLGDYGYTF. The CDR3 bases are TGTGCCAGCAGCCAAGAGGTATGGGGCCTAGGAGACTATGGCTACACCTTC. The chain carries TRBV14 and TRBJ1-2; D possibly corresponds to TRBD1 (5 bases). The CDR3 length is 17 residues. Germline loops: CDR1 SGHDN, CDR2 FVKESK. Trimming took off 0 bases at V and 3 bases at J, with 17 bases between the two ends.

The rearrangement uses TRBV10-1 and TRBJ2-3, with D tentatively TRBD2 (7 bases). This CDR3 region has 16 residues. CDR1 is WNHNN, CDR2 SYGVQD, per germline (reference sequence). The V gene lost 2 bases and the J gene lost 5 bases, with 17 bases spanning the gap. The CDR3 DNA reads TGCGCCAGCAGTGAGGAGGTCGGGGGGCTGGGAGATACGCAGTATTTT. Its protein product is CASSEEVGGLGDTQYF.

The V call is TRBV4-3, the J call TRBJ2-3; D not resolved. Trimming stripped 0 bases from V and 0 bases from J, with 7 bases between. Germline lookup yields CDR1 LGHNA and CDR2 YSLEER. The CDR3 runs 15 residues. The CDR3 loop is CASSQDMRSTDTQYF. Here the CDR3 DNA reads TGCGCCAGCAGCCAAGATATGAGGAGCACAGATACGCAGTATTTT.

This clone was counted a few times. The sample has other DNA sequences that encode this CDR3 too. The genes are TRBV6-1 and TRBJ1-1; 9 bases match TRBD1. J lost 6 bases, V lost 6 bases, and 11 bases had no gene match. The germline gives CDR1 MNHNS, CDR2 SASEGT. The CDR3 covers 15 residues. CDR3 in DNA: TGTGCCAGCAGCGCCGTAAGGACAGGGGCCTCTGAAGCTTTCTTT. Amino acids: CASSAVRTGASEAFF.

This clone was recorded a few times. The rearrangement links TRBV7-8 to TRBJ1-6; D unresolved. Germline values: CDR1 SGHVS, CDR2 FQNEAQ. The CDR3 totals 15 residues. Trimming left V 1 base short and J 4 bases short, with 8 bases between. DNA for the CDR3: TGTGCCAGCAGCTTAGTGTCCGGGTATAATTCACCCCTCCACTTT. Its protein is CASSLVSGYNSPLHF.

For the CDR3, the DNA is TGTGCCAGCAGCTTAAAGGGAGATGTGGAGACCCAGTACTTC. Protein: CASSLKGDVETQYF. This chain links TRBV7-3 with TRBJ2-5, with D possibly being TRBD2 (5 bases). Trimming stripped 1 base from V and 5 bases from J, with 11 bases between. Germline CDR1 reads SGHTA; CDR2 reads FQGTGA. The CDR3 covers 14 residues.

This clone was picked up a small number of times. The gene calls are TRBV4-1 and TRBJ1-1; 9 nucleotides line up with TRBD1. Germline V gene sequence: CDR1 MGHRA, CDR2 YSYEKL. V shed 0 bases, J shed 11 bases, and the junction held 10 bases outside the gene matches. The CDR3 is 15 amino acids. CDR3 coding DNA: TGCGCCAGCAGCCAAGACTCCGGGACAGGGATAGCGGCTTTCTTT. Its translation is CASSQDSGTGIAAFF.

The chain employs TRBV16 and TRBJ1-5; D unresolved. The V end lost 4 bases, the J end lost 2 bases, and 6 bases lay between the germline ends. CDR1 and CDR2 (germline): KGHSY, FQNENV. The CDR3 covers 13 residues. CDR3 in amino acids: CASSPSGNQPQHF. The CDR3 nucleotides are TGTGCCAGCAGCCCGTCCGGCAATCAGCCCCAGCATTTT.

Concerning this clone itself: An end of the junction does not agree with germline; a read error may underlie this. The gene calls are TRBV6-5 and TRBJ1-5; D is unclear. Looked up from germline, CDR1 is MNHEY and CDR2 is SVGAGI. There are 13 residues in the CDR3. CDR3 in amino acids: CASGYSTNQPQHF. CDR3 DNA sequence: TGTGCCAGCGGTTACTCCACAAATCAGCCCCAGCATTTT.

The V gene is TRBV28, the J gene TRBJ1-2, with 9 nucleotides matching TRBD1. This CDR3 spans 14 amino acids. The junction had 7 bases not matched to a gene; V was cut back by 5 bases and J by 6 bases. Germline V CDR1 and CDR2: MDHEN, SYDVKM. The CDR3 DNA follows: TGTGCCAGCAGTCGGCTGGGACAGGGAAATGGCTACACCTTC. The encoded protein is CASSRLGQGNGYTF.

The chain uses TRBV4-3 and TRBJ2-5, with TRBD1 matching over 10 bases. The DNA matches TRBJ2-7 better at its end, which makes the J call doubtful. The CDR3 is 15 amino acids. The germline V gene has CDR1 LGHNA and CDR2 YSLEER. This CDR3 reads CASSQAGTGDHEQYF. DNA for the CDR3: TGCGCCAGCAGCCAAGCCGGGACAGGGGACCACGAGCAGTACTTC.

This chain links TRBV18 with TRBJ1-1, with 7 bases fitting TRBD1. The V gene end was trimmed by 6 bases and the J gene end by 4 bases; junction bases not matched to a gene: 8. Per the germline V gene, CDR1 is KGHSH and CDR2 is LQKENI. The CDR3 covers 14 residues. This CDR3 reads CASSPGTVSTEAFF. In DNA form, the CDR3 reads TGTGCCAGCTCTCCCGGGACAGTGAGCACTGAAGCTTTCTTT.

V gene TRBV28 combines with J gene TRBJ2-7, with D tentatively TRBD1 (6 bases). Germline V gene lookup returns CDR1 MDHEN and CDR2 SYDVKM. V shed 8 bases and J shed 0 bases, with 20 bases lying between them. This CDR3 contains 16 residues. Here the CDR3 DNA reads TGTGCCAGCGGATCCTCCGGGACAATTAGCTCCTACGAGCAGTACTTC. Its translation: CASGSSGTISSYEQYF.

CDR3 sequence (DNA): TGTGCCAGCAGCTTGACAGGAGCCTCCTATGGCTACACCTTC. It yields the protein CASSLTGASYGYTF. The rearrangement uses TRBV11-2 and TRBJ1-2; D is perhaps TRBD1 (6 bases). The CDR3 totals 14 residues. The germline CDR1 and CDR2 sequences are SGHAT and FQNNGV. V lost 3 bases to trimming and J lost 4 bases, with 12 bases between them.

This chain connects TRBV19 to TRBJ2-3; D gene unclear. Germline V gene data show CDR1 as LNHDA and CDR2 as SQIVND (reference sequence). V dropped 4 bases and J dropped 3 bases, with 5 bases sitting between them. The CDR3 has 12 residues. The CDR3 spells CASSTLTDTQYF. Written as DNA, the CDR3 is TGTGCCAGTAGTACCCTAACAGATACGCAGTATTTT. The variable domain in full, completed from reference TRBV19 and TRBJ2-3, reads DGGITQSPKYLFRKEGQNVTLSCEQNLNHDAMYWYRQDPGQGLRLIYYSQIVNDFQKGDIAEGYSVSREKKESFPLTVTSAQKNPTAFYLCASSTLTDTQYFGPGTRLTVL.

The rearrangement links TRBV10-3 to TRBJ1-2; D gene uncertain. The germline V and J ends were trimmed by 2 bases and 0 bases, with 13 bases remaining between them. The CDR3 runs to 16 residues. Germline values: CDR1 ENHRY, CDR2 SYGVKD. CDR3 residues: CAISELGGRANYGYTF. As DNA, the CDR3 is TGTGCCATCAGTGAGCTTGGCGGCAGAGCTAACTATGGCTACACCTTC.

CDR3 sequence (DNA): TGCGCCAGCAGTACGGGACTAGCGGATCCTTTGACAGATACGCAGTATTTT. Translated: CASSTGLADPLTDTQYF. The J gene is TRBJ2-3, the V gene TRBV5-1; 11 bases line up with TRBD2. The CDR3 covers 17 residues. The germline CDR1 and CDR2 sequences are SGHRS and YFSETQ. Germline trimming cut 5 bases from V and 3 bases from J; bases unmatched to any gene: 11. The full variable domain, in which reference TRBV5-1 and TRBJ2-3 provide the parts outside the CDR3, is KAGVTQTPRYLIKTRGQQVTLSCSPISGHRSVSWYQQTPGQGLQFLFEYFSETQRNKGNFPGRFSGRQFSNSRSEMNVSTLELGDSALYLCASSTGLADPLTDTQYFGPGTRLTVL.

This clone was seen a single time. V usage is TRBV19 and J usage is TRBJ2-7; D possibly corresponds to TRBD1 (5 bases). This CDR3 has 13 amino acids. Deletions cut 3 bases from V and 1 base from J, with 7 bases between. The germline CDR1 and CDR2 sequences are LNHDA and SQIVND (reference sequence). CDR3 sequence reads: CASSIRTSYEQYF. The CDR3 nucleotides read TGTGCCAGTAGTATCAGGACATCCTACGAGCAGTACTTC.

The V call is TRBV15, the J call TRBJ2-7; D is possibly TRBD2 (6 bases). V was shortened by 6 bases and J by 0 bases, with 12 bases between the two germline ends. There are 14 residues in the CDR3. Germline CDR1 and CDR2: LNHNV and YYDKDF (reference sequence). The CDR3 nucleotides read TGTGCCACCAGGGATAGCGGAGCCTCCTACGAGCAGTACTTC. Protein sequence: CATRDSGASYEQYF.

The chain has TRBV4-2 and TRBJ1-4; a possible D gene is TRBD1 (5 bases). There are 15 residues in the CDR3. Germline CDR1 reads LGHNA; CDR2 reads YNFKEQ. The V end lost 1 base, the J end lost 2 bases, and 8 bases lay between the germline ends. The CDR3: CASSQVPGTNEKLFF. The CDR3 nucleotides are TGTGCCAGCAGCCAAGTTCCAGGGACTAATGAAAAACTGTTTTTT.

The J gene is TRBJ2-7, the V gene TRBV10-3; 7 bases are a match to TRBD2. Losses at the gene ends were 3 bases for V and 2 bases for J; bases not matched to a gene: 7. CDR3 length: 15 amino acids. Germline CDR1 is ENHRY and CDR2 is SYGVKD. The CDR3 sequence: CAISDRSSGPYEQYF. CDR3 nucleotides: TGTGCCATCAGTGACCGGTCTAGCGGTCCCTACGAGCAGTACTTC.

The chain employs TRBV19 and TRBJ2-1; 9 bases line up with TRBD2. Trimming took 0 bases from V and 10 from J; bases not matched to a gene: 7. Germline V lookup: CDR1 LNHDA, CDR2 SQIVND (reference sequence). CDR3 size: 15 residues. The CDR3 sequence: CASSIDRSGSGEQFF. Here the CDR3 DNA reads TGTGCCAGTAGTATAGATCGTAGCGGGAGTGGAGAGCAGTTCTTC.

This chain joins TRBV25-1 and TRBJ1-5; TRBD1 matches at 8 bases. This CDR3 comprises 14 residues. Germline V gives CDR1 MGHDK, CDR2 SYGVNS. V was pared by 6 bases and J by 2 bases, with 3 bases of the junction left unmatched. CDR3 loop: CASSRGLGNQPQHF. As DNA, the CDR3 is TGTGCCAGCAGCAGGGGGCTTGGCAATCAGCCCCAGCATTTT.

The rearrangement links TRBV18 to TRBJ1-6, with a possible D match to TRBD1 (5 bases). The CDR3 is 15 amino acids. Trimming left V 3 bases short and J 2 bases short, with 8 bases between. CDR1 and CDR2 from the germline V gene are KGHSH and LQKENI. CDR3 nucleotides: TGTGCCAGCTCACCCGGGGGACCCTATAATTCACCCCTCCACTTT. Protein sequence: CASSPGGPYNSPLHF.

The chain links TRBV2 to TRBJ2-3, with TRBD2 identical over 7 bases. The CDR3 is made up of 18 amino acids. The V gene end was trimmed by 3 bases and the J gene end by 2 bases; junction bases not matched to a gene: 14. Per germline, CDR1 SNHLY and CDR2 FYNNEI. CDR3 residues: CASSESIHSGYFTDTQYF. The CDR3 region has the DNA TGTGCCAGCAGTGAGAGCATCCATAGCGGGTACTTCACAGATACGCAGTATTTT. Combining the CDR3 with reference TRBV2 and TRBJ2-3 gives the whole variable domain EPEVTQTPSHQVTQMGQEVILRCVPISNHLYFYWYRQILGQKVEFLVSFYNNEISEKSEIFDDQFSVERPDGSNFTLKIRSTKLEDSAMYFCASSESIHSGYFTDTQYFGPGTRLTVL.